Below are 20 T cell receptor beta chains sequenced from a single sample in a study of read filtering for tumor transcriptome and immune sequencing. Molecular barcoded adaptors covering alpha/delta and beta/gamma chains were used on about 0.4 ug RNA. TCRdb analysed the reads with MiXCR anew, one entry per CDR3 protein. The table includes approximately 38,000 distinct CDR3 sequences, roughly an eighth detected once. Source material: a population of CD138-negative cells sorted from bone marrow. All receptors derive from a donor aged 40 or older with multiple myeloma.

This clonotype was picked up many times. The chain links TRBV7-9 to TRBJ2-1, with 10 bases identical to TRBD1. The CDR3 has 15 amino acids. Germline CDR1 reads SEHNR; CDR2 reads FQNEAQ (reference sequence). V shed 3 bases and J 3 bases; nucleotides not matched to a gene: 2. The CDR3 region has the DNA TGTGCCAGCAGCTTGGACAGGGGGATCTACAATGAGCAGTTCTTC. Its translation: CASSLDRGIYNEQFF.

This clonotype was recorded many times. V gene TRBV29-1 combines with J gene TRBJ1-1; 7 positions agree with TRBD1. The germline CDR1 and CDR2 sequences are SQVTM and ANQGSEA. The V segment lost 4 bases and the J segment 4 bases; nucleotides outside the gene matches: 15. The CDR3 loop spans 16 amino acids. CDR3 residues: CSVGKGAEVTGTEAFF. The DNA for the CDR3 is TGCAGCGTTGGTAAGGGGGCGGAAGTTACGGGCACTGAAGCTTTCTTT.

On this clonotype: A much larger clone is a single base away; this may be a read error. This chain joins TRBV3-1 and TRBJ2-1; the match to TRBD2 covers 8 bases. The CDR3 totals 15 residues. CDR1 is LGHDT, CDR2 YNNKEL, per germline (reference sequence). As DNA, the CDR3 is TGTGCCAGCAGCCAAGGGACTAGCAGAAACAATGGGCAGTTCTTC. Encoded protein: CASSQGTSRNNGQFF.

The chain uses TRBV11-2 and TRBJ2-7; D is unclear. The CDR3 spans 12 residues. The germline V gene encodes CDR1 SGHAT and CDR2 FQNNGV. The V and J ends lost 5 bases and 5 bases respectively, with 10 bases between them. CDR3 amino acids: CASSPNRDEQYF. CDR3 nucleotide sequence: TGTGCCAGCAGCCCCAACCGTGACGAGCAGTACTTC.

The rearrangement links TRBV30 to TRBJ2-1; 9 bases line up with TRBD2. Germline CDR1 is GTSNPN and CDR2 is SVGIG (reference sequence). Unmatched junction bases numbered 10, after V lost 3 bases and J lost 7 bases. This CDR3 is built from 15 residues. CDR3: CAWRALAGSKNEQFF. As DNA, the CDR3 is TGTGCCTGGAGAGCCCTAGCGGGGTCTAAAAATGAGCAGTTCTTC.

This clonotype was observed at least ten times. V usage is TRBV6-1 and J usage is TRBJ2-7; 13 nucleotides align to TRBD2. The CDR3 covers 18 residues. The V and J ends lost 6 bases and 2 bases, in that order; junction bases with no gene match: 13. In germline, CDR1 is MNHNS, CDR2 SASEGT. CDR3: CASSGIGTSGILAYEQYF. For the CDR3, the DNA is TGTGCCAGCAGCGGGATCGGGACTAGCGGGATCCTAGCCTACGAGCAGTACTTC.

A single count supports this clonotype. Relative to the germline gene, one junction end is altered; a read error may explain this. The chain couples TRBV27 to TRBJ2-1; D is unresolved. The CDR3 extends over 17 amino acids. Germline CDR1 and CDR2: MNHEY and SMNVEV (reference sequence). The chain's CDR3 is CSSKPGHGTSSYNEQFF. CDR3 DNA sequence: TGTTCCAGCAAACCAGGTCACGGCACGAGCTCCTACAATGAGCAGTTCTTC.

Many counts were recorded for this clonotype. The rearrangement links TRBV29-1 to TRBJ2-1, with D possibly TRBD2 on 6 matching bases. With 1 base removed from V and 6 bases from J, the gap between germline ends came to 16 bases. The CDR3 totals 15 residues. Germline V gene sequence: CDR1 SQVTM, CDR2 ANQGSEA. The CDR3 loop is CSVEATGLLGNEQFF. Written as DNA, the CDR3 is TGCAGCGTTGAAGCAACGGGACTTCTCGGCAATGAGCAGTTCTTC.

Ten or more counts support this clonotype. As DNA, the CDR3 is TGTGCCAGCAGCAACCACAAGGGTAACGAGCAGTACTTC. Translating gives CASSNHKGNEQYF. This chain links TRBV7-9 with TRBJ2-7; D gene uncertain. Looked up from germline, CDR1 is SEHNR and CDR2 is FQNEAQ (reference sequence). This CDR3 has 13 residues. With 5 bases removed from V and 5 bases from J, the gap between germline ends came to 13 bases.

In this sample, this clonotype turned up many times. This chain links TRBV5-1 with TRBJ2-3, with a weak D call TRBD1 (6 bases). The CDR3 totals 16 residues. Germline V gives CDR1 SGHRS, CDR2 YFSETQ. The germline V and J ends were trimmed by 7 bases and 0 bases, with 18 bases remaining between them. The CDR3 protein is CASSGRDNPSTDTQYF. The CDR3 bases are TGCGCCAGCTCTGGCCGGGACAACCCTAGCACAGATACGCAGTATTTT. The full variable domain, in which reference TRBV5-1 and TRBJ2-3 provide the parts outside the CDR3, is KAGVTQTPRYLIKTRGQQVTLSCSPISGHRSVSWYQQTPGQGLQFLFEYFSETQRNKGNFPGRFSGRQFSNSRSEMNVSTLELGDSALYLCASSGRDNPSTDTQYFGPGTRLTVL.

This clonotype came up many times. The CDR3 region has the DNA TGTGCCAGCAGTTCGGTAGACTCTGGGGCCAACGTCCTGACTTTC. It translates to CASSSVDSGANVLTF. The V gene is TRBV6-6, the J gene TRBJ2-6; D remains unclear. Germline assignment: CDR1 MNHNY and CDR2 SVGAGI (reference sequence). The germline V and J ends were trimmed by 4 bases and 0 bases, with 7 bases remaining between them. This CDR3 spans 15 amino acids.

This clonotype was observed at least ten times. This chain uses TRBV6-6 with TRBJ2-1, with D possibly called TRBD1 or TRBD2 (5 bases each). The ends were cut back, 2 bases at V and 0 bases at J, with 8 bases in the middle. The CDR3 is made up of 15 amino acids. CDR1 and CDR2 from the germline V gene are MNHNY and SVGAGI (reference sequence). The CDR3 bases are TGTGCCAGCAGTTACCGGGACGGCTCCTACAATGAGCAGTTCTTC. It codes for CASSYRDGSYNEQFF.

This clonotype was observed at least ten times. This sequence joins TRBV28 and TRBJ2-3; either TRBD1 or TRBD2 may supply D (5 bases each). CDR3 size: 16 residues. In germline, CDR1 is MDHEN, CDR2 SYDVKM. V lost 6 bases and J 0 bases, leaving 16 bases between the germline ends. CDR3 in DNA: TGTGCCAGCAGAGAAAGTGGGGGTTCTAGCACAGATACGCAGTATTTT. It codes for CASRESGGSSTDTQYF. The full variable domain, completed using reference TRBV28 and TRBJ2-3, is DVKVTQSSRYLVKRTGEKVFLECVQDMDHENMFWYRQDPGLGLRLIYFSYDVKMKEKGDIPEGYSVSREKKERFSLILESASTNQTSMYLCASRESGGSSTDTQYFGPGTRLTVL.

This clonotype has at least ten counts. The rearrangement uses TRBV28 and TRBJ1-6; D unresolved. Trimming stripped 5 bases from V and 7 bases from J, with 12 bases between. This CDR3 comprises 14 residues. Looked up from germline, CDR1 is MDHEN and CDR2 is SYDVKM. CDR3 in amino acids: CASSGGLTNSPLHF. Written as DNA, the CDR3 is TGTGCCAGCAGTGGAGGCCTCACCAATTCACCCCTCCACTTT.

This clonotype was seen a few times. A much larger clone differs by one base, so this may be a read error. The chain carries TRBV7-9 and TRBJ1-5; no reliable D call. CDR3 length: 13 residues. Per germline, CDR1 SEHNR and CDR2 FQNEAQ (reference sequence). CDR3 loop: CASSSSDNQPQRF. In DNA, the CDR3 is TGTGCCAGCAGCTCCTCAGACAATCAGCCCCAGCGTTTT. Looking up the rest from reference TRBV7-9 and TRBJ1-5 gives the full variable domain: DTGVSQNPRHKITKRGQNVTFRCDPISEHNRLYWYRQTLGQGPEFLTYFQNEAQLEKSRLLSDRFSAERPKGSFSTLEIQRTEQGDSAMYLCASSSSDNQPQRFGDGTRLSIL.

This clonotype was counted ten times or more. DNA of the CDR3: TGTGCCAGCAGTCCACCGTTGACAGACAGGGGCAATCAGCCCCAGCATTTT. Its translation: CASSPPLTDRGNQPQHF. The genes are TRBV28 and TRBJ1-5; TRBD1 agrees at 7 bases. CDR1 and CDR2 from the germline V gene are MDHEN and SYDVKM. V gave up 5 bases and J gave up 2 bases; unmatched junction bases: 12. This CDR3 region has 17 residues.

There are many counts of this clonotype. V gene TRBV7-2 combines with J gene TRBJ2-1, with D possibly matching TRBD2 (6 bases). The ends were cut back, 3 bases at V and 1 base at J, with 10 bases in the middle. The CDR3 totals 15 residues. Germline V gene sequence: CDR1 SGHTA, CDR2 FQGNSA. The CDR3 region has the DNA TGTGCCAGCAGCTTCCTAGCGTTTTCCTACAATGAGCAGTTCTTC. Translation: CASSFLAFSYNEQFF. The whole variable domain, remainder taken from reference TRBV7-2 and TRBJ2-1, is GAGVSQSPSNKVTEKGKDVELRCDPISGHTALYWYRQSLGQGLEFLIYFQGNSAPDKSGLPSDRFSAERTGGSVSTLTIQRTQQEDSAVYLCASSFLAFSYNEQFFGPGTRLTVL.

In the case of this clonotype: Compared with germline, one end of the junction differs, possibly owing to a read error. The CDR3 DNA sequence: TGTGCCAGCAGTTTACCAGACAGAGATTACGAGCAGCACTTC. It translates to CASSLPDRDYEQHF. The chain is built from TRBV12-3 or TRBV12-4 and TRBJ2-7, with D maybe TRBD1 (5 bases). The CDR3 has 14 amino acids.

This clonotype has a count of ten or more. The V gene is TRBV18, the J gene TRBJ2-7, with D possibly matching TRBD1 (6 bases). The CDR3 has 13 amino acids. V was shortened by 3 bases and J by 7 bases, with 13 bases between the two germline ends. The germline gives CDR1 KGHSH, CDR2 LQKENI. CDR3 region: CASSPPDREEQYF. The CDR3 DNA reads TGTGCCAGCTCACCGCCGGACAGAGAGGAGCAGTACTTC.

The chain combines TRBV20-1 with TRBJ2-7; 8 bases align to TRBD2. The CDR3 covers 15 residues. Trimming cost V 0 bases and J 3 bases; bases outside gene matches: 7. Germline-derived CDR1 and CDR2 are DFQATT and SNEGSKA (reference sequence). DNA of the CDR3: TGCAGTGCTAGAGATTTAGCGGGAAGAGTCTACGAGCAGTACTTC. Protein product: CSARDLAGRVYEQYF.